This paragraph covers one TCR beta chain sequence. This sample is part of a study of CD8 T cells in Susac syndrome. Sequencing of TCR beta was carried out in blood CD8+ and CD4+ T cells. The multiple sclerosis control cohort comprised treatment-naive individuals presenting with stable or active relapsing-remitting disease. TEMRA cells were FACS-enriched, with CD8+ and CD4+ T cells isolated negatively. Reverse transcription used 0.5 to 1 ug RNA and random hexamers. Multiplex immunoSEQ PCR targeted 54 Vbeta and 13 Jbeta TCR beta segments. MiXCR, run by TCRdb on the immunoSEQ multiplex PCR reads, gives a single entry per CDR3 protein. Among about 150,000 distinct CDR3 sequences listed, just under 95% were seen once. The CDR3 runs 14 residues. CDR1 is SGHDN, CDR2 FVKESK, per germline. Trimming stripped 3 bases from V and 4 bases from J, with 13 bases between.

V is TRBV14 and J is TRBJ2-7, with D perhaps TRBD1 (5 bases). This receptor was taken from a human donor with multiple sclerosis. The sample consisted of CD8+ T cells from PBMCs. The CDR3: CASSHLGERYEQYF. The CDR3 region has the DNA TGTGCCAGCAGCCACTTAGGGGAACGGTACGAGCAGTACTTC.